The 9 T cell receptor beta chains presented below share a single source sample, sequenced in a study of preoperative IRX-2 immunotherapy in early breast cancer. Treatment here: preoperative locoregional IRX-2 cytokine immunotherapy. TCRdb's table, derived via immunoSEQ multiplex PCR, lists solely in-frame clones and lacks some. Of about 26,000 clones in the sample, roughly four fifths are singletons; the top ten hold approximately 1.3%. The sequencing used lymph node tissue, collected after IRX-2 immunotherapy. These receptors all stem from a human donor with breast cancer.

The chain is built from TRBV19 and TRBJ2-2, with D possibly matching TRBD1 (6 bases). There are 15 residues in the CDR3. CDR1 LNHDA and CDR2 SQIVND come from the germline V gene (reference sequence). The V gene lost 5 bases and the J gene lost 0 bases, with 10 bases spanning the gap. In DNA form, the CDR3 reads TGTGCCAGTAGTCGGGGACAACCGAACACCGGGGAGCTGTTTTTT. Translation: CASSRGQPNTGELFF.

This sequence joins TRBV2 and TRBJ1-1; TRBD1 might be the D (6 bases). Per germline, CDR1 SNHLY and CDR2 FYNNEI. Trimming left V 0 bases short and J 5 bases short, with 22 bases between. This CDR3 contains 18 residues. This CDR3 is CASSEAFPLGGRRTEAFF. Here the CDR3 DNA reads TGTGCCAGCAGTGAAGCCTTCCCCCTCGGGGGGCGACGGACTGAAGCTTTCTTT.

This chain connects TRBV11-3 to TRBJ1-2; possible D gene TRBD1, 6 bases. Germline V lookup: CDR1 SGHNT, CDR2 YENEEA. Trimming cost V 5 bases and J 5 bases, with 18 bases left between them. This CDR3 has 15 residues. The CDR3 spells CASSPVVGGGYGYTF. The CDR3 DNA is TGTGCCAGCAGCCCGGTGGTGGGGGGCGGATATGGCTACACCTTC.

This sequence joins TRBV15 and TRBJ2-7, with 7 nucleotides matching TRBD1. This CDR3 spans 16 amino acids. Germline lookup yields CDR1 LNHNV and CDR2 YYDKDF (reference sequence). For the CDR3, the DNA is TGTGCCAGCAGCTCGGCCACCGGGACAGTCGTCTACGAGCAGTACGTC. Its protein is CASSSATGTVVYEQYV.

The CDR3 nucleotides read TGTGCCAGCAGTCCGCGACAGGGATTCTACGAGCAGTACGTC. Translated: CASSPRQGFYEQYV. V and J are TRBV28 and TRBJ2-7, with 7 bases fitting TRBD1. Germline V gene sequence: CDR1 MDHEN, CDR2 SYDVKM. This CDR3 has 14 amino acids. Trimming at V came to 5 bases and at J to 3 bases, leaving 7 bases not matched to a gene.

This clone has a handful of counts. The rearrangement joins TRBV14 to TRBJ1-1, with D tentatively TRBD1 (5 bases). V lost 4 bases to trimming and J lost 5 bases, with 14 bases between them. Germline V lookup: CDR1 SGHDN, CDR2 FVKESK. This CDR3 has 14 amino acids. CDR3 residues: CASSRSGHGTEAFF. The CDR3 bases are TGTGCCAGCAGCCGCTCCGGACACGGGACTGAAGCTTTCTTT.

The chain recombines TRBV18 with TRBJ2-3; the D call may be TRBD1 or TRBD2 (5 bases each). This CDR3 spans 16 amino acids. The V end was cut by 6 bases, the J end by 3 bases, with 19 bases between. The V gene's germline CDR1 is KGHSH and CDR2 LQKENI. CDR3 sequence reads: CASSLRSGSGTDTQYF. CDR3 nucleotides: TGTGCCAGCTCCCTTCGGTCAGGGTCGGGGACAGATACGCAGTATTTT.

The chain is built from TRBV6-8 and TRBJ1-2, with 7 bases that match TRBD1. The CDR3 loop spans 14 amino acids. Germline V gene data show CDR1 as MNHGY and CDR2 as SAAAGT. With 10 bases clipped from V and 4 bases from J, the junction kept 12 bases outside the gene matches. CDR3 region: CAITRETGSYGYTF. DNA of the CDR3: TGTGCCATCACCAGAGAGACAGGGAGCTATGGCTACACCTTC.

The chain joins TRBV2 to TRBJ2-2; D call uncertain. The CDR3 loop spans 13 amino acids. V was clipped by 7 bases and J by 0 bases, with 6 bases between them. Germline values: CDR1 SNHLY, CDR2 FYNNEI. In DNA form, the CDR3 reads TGTGCCAGCATTTCTCCGAACACCGGGGAGCTGTTTTTT. It specifies CASISPNTGELFF.